The present TCR beta chain was sequenced within a study of cytomegalovirus exposure and HLA in healthy donors. Turning to the study itself: Among around 200 million T cells, an earlier analysis found 90 million to 130 million unique TCR beta sequences. Around 85 million unique TCR sequences came from HLA-typed donors in an early release.

This clone has just a few counts. Its antigen is unidentified. This CDR3 contains 16 residues. V lost 5 bases, J lost 5 bases, and 7 bases stayed unmatched. Germline CDR1 reads MNHEY; CDR2 reads SMNVEV (reference sequence). This PCR relied on a set of 60 Vbeta primers and 13 Jbeta primers. Data came from immunoSEQ multiplex PCR; TCRdb stores just in-frame clones and leaves some out. The sample lists approximately 160,000 clones; over 70% were seen once. Regarding the study as a whole: Under 20,000 TCR beta sequences were associated with HLA alleles at 0.05 false discovery rate in a later analysis. In a later analysis, TCR beta V- and J-gene trimming showed a link to a missense DCLRE1C variant.

The chain employs TRBV27 and TRBJ2-3; 13 positions match TRBD2. The clonotype comes from a man aged 45-60 years in good health and CMV-seropositive. The sample was PBMCs. For the CDR3, the DNA is TGTGCCAGCAGTCCCGGACTAGCGGGAGTAGGAGATACGCAGTATTTT. Encoded protein: CASSPGLAGVGDTQYF.